This T cell receptor (beta chain) was found in a study of OX40 agonist ivuxolimab in advanced cancers. Background on the study: People in dose escalation had one of these cancers: hepatocellular carcinoma, melanoma, renal cell or head and neck cancer.

Points on this clone: Antigen: not known.

Whole-study results and caveats: At 0.1 to 3.0 mg/kg and by week 6, CD4+ and CD8+ T cells in the blood had expanded clonally. No antigen was identified for the clonally expanded peripheral T cells. CD8+ T cells averaged more expanded clones than CD4+.

Germline V gene lookup returns CDR1 LNHDA and CDR2 SQIVND (reference sequence). Losses at the gene ends were 5 bases for V and 4 bases for J; bases not matched to a gene: 4. The CDR3 loop spans 13 amino acids. Data came from immunoSEQ multiplex PCR; TCRdb stores just in-frame clones and leaves some out. The sample yields approximately 72,000 clones, roughly 89% seen once. V and J are TRBV19 and TRBJ1-2, with 7 positions matching TRBD1. The sequence was collected from an adult with an advanced solid tumor such as melanoma, head and neck, liver or kidney cancer. Sample: CD4+ or CD8+ T cells sorted from blood, taken in a trial of the OX40 agonist ivuxolimab. The CDR3 here is CASSHRGSYGYTF. CDR3 DNA sequence: TGTGCCAGTAGTCACAGGGGTTCCTATGGCTACACCTTC.